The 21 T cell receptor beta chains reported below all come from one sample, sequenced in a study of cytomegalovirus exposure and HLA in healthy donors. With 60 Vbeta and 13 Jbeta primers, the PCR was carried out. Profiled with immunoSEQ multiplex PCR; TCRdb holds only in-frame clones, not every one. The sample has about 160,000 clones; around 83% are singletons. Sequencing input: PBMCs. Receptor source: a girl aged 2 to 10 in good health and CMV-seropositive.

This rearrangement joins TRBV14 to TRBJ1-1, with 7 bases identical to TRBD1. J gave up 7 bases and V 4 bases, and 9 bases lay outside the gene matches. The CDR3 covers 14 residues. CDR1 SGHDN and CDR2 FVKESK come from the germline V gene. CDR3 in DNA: TGTGCCAGCAGCCGGCGGGACAGTTTTATTGAAGCTTTCTTT. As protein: CASSRRDSFIEAFF.

CDR3: CAWSLAGSVAEYF. Here the CDR3 DNA reads TGTGCCTGGAGTCTAGCGGGTTCTGTCGCGGAGTATTTT. This chain joins TRBV30 and TRBJ2-3; 8 bases match TRBD2. Germline lookup yields CDR1 GTSNPN and CDR2 SVGIG (reference sequence). Unmatched junction bases numbered 11, after V lost 2 bases and J lost 13 bases. This CDR3 is 13 amino acids long.

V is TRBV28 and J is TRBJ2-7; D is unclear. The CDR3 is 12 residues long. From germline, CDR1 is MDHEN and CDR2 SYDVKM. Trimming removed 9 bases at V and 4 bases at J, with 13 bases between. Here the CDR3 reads CASGILKYEQYF. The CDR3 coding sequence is TGTGCCAGTGGCATCCTCAAATACGAGCAGTACTTC.

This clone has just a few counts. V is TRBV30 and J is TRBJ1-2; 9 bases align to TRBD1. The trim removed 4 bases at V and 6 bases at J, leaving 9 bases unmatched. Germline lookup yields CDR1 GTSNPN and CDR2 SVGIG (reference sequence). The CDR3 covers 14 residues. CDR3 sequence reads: CAWTYRGRVDGYTF. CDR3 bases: TGTGCCTGGACATACAGGGGGCGCGTTGATGGCTACACCTTC.

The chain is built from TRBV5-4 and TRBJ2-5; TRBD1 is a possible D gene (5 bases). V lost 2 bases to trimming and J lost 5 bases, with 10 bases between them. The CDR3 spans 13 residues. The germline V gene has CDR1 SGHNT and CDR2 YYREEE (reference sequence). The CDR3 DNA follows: TGTGCCAGCAGCTTAATTGCAGGGGAGACCCAGTACTTC. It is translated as CASSLIAGETQYF.

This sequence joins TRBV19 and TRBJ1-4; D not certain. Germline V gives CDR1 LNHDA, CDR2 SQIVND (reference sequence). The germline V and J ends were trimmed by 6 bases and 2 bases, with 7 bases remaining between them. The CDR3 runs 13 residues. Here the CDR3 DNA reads TGTGCCAGTAGGACATTTACTAATGAAAAACTGTTTTTT. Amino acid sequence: CASRTFTNEKLFF.

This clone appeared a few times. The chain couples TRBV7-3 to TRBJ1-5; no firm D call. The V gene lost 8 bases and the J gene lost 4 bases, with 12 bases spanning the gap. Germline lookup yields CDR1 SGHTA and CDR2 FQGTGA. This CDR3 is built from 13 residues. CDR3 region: CASLWSGNQPQHF. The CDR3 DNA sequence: TGTGCCAGCTTATGGTCGGGAAATCAGCCCCAGCATTTT.

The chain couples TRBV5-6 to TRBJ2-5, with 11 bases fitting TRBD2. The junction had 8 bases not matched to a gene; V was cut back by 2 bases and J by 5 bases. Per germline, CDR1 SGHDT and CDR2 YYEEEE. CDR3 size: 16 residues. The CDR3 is CASSFRLAGLMETQYF. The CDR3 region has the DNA TGTGCCAGCAGCTTCCGACTAGCGGGGCTGATGGAGACCCAGTACTTC. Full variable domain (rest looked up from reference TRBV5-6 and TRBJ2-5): DAGVTQSPTHLIKTRGQQVTLRCSPKSGHDTVSWYQQALGQGPQFIFQYYEEEERQRGNFPDRFSGHQFPNYSSELNVNALLLGDSALYLCASSFRLAGLMETQYFGPGTRLLVL.

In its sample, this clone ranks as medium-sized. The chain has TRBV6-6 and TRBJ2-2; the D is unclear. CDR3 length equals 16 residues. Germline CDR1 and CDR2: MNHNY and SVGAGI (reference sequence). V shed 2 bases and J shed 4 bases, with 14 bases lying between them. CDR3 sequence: CASSYGSGSSTGELFF. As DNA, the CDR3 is TGTGCCAGCAGTTACGGCTCCGGGTCCTCCACCGGGGAGCTGTTTTTT.

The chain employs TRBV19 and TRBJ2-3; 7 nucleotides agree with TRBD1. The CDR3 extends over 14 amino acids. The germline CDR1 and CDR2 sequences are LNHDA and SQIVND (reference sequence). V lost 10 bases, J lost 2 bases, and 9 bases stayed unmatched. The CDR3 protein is CAKKGDSPTDTQYF. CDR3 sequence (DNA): TGTGCCAAGAAAGGGGACAGCCCCACAGATACGCAGTATTTT.

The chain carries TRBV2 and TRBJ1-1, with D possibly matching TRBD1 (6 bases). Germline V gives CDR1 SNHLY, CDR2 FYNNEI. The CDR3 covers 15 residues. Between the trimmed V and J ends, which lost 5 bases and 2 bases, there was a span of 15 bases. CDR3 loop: CASSLTGTRNTEAFF. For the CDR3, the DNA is TGTGCCAGCAGTCTTACAGGGACTAGAAACACTGAAGCTTTCTTT.

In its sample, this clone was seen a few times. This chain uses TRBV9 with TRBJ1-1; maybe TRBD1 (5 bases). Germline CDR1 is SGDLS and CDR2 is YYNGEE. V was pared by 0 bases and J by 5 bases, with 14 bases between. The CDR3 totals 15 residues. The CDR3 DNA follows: TGTGCCAGCAGCGTAGGTGCCGGGGGGTGGACTGAAGCTTTCTTT. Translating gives CASSVGAGGWTEAFF.

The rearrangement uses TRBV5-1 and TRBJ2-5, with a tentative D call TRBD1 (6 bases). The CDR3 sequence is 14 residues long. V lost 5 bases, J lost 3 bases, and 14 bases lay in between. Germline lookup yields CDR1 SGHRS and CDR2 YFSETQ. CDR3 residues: CASRPIKGEETQYF. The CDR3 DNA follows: TGCGCCAGCAGGCCTATAAAGGGGGAAGAGACCCAGTACTTC.

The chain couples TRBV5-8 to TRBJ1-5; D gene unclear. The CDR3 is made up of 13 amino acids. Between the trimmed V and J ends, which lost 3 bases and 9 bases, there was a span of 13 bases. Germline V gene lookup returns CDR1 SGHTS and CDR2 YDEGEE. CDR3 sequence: CASSSRVKPPQHF. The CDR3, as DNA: TGTGCCAGCAGCTCCCGGGTAAAACCGCCCCAGCATTTT.

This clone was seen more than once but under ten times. CDR3 in amino acids: CASSHPTAGGVSIDLFTDTQYF. The CDR3 nucleotides read TGCGCCAGCAGCCATCCCACGGCTGGCGGGGTCAGCATCGACCTTTTCACAGATACGCAGTATTTT. The J gene is TRBJ2-3, the V gene TRBV4-1; a possible D gene is TRBD2 (6 bases). The CDR3 spans 22 residues. V was clipped by 3 bases and J by 2 bases, with 33 bases between them. Looked up from germline, CDR1 is MGHRA and CDR2 is YSYEKL.

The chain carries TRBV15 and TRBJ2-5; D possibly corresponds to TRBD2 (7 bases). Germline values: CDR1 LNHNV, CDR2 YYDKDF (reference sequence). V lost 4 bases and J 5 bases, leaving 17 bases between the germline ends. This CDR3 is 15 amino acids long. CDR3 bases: TGTGCCACCAGCACACCTTCCGGGGGGCGGGAGACCCAGTACTTC. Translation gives CATSTPSGGRETQYF.

The CDR3 here is CASSLLAGGTDTQYF. The CDR3 nucleotides are TGTGCCAGCAGCTTACTAGCGGGAGGGACAGATACGCAGTATTTT. The J gene is TRBJ2-3, the V gene TRBV11-3; 12 nucleotides agree with TRBD2. Looked up from germline, CDR1 is SGHNT and CDR2 is YENEEA. This CDR3 spans 15 amino acids. Unmatched junction bases numbered 0, after V lost 2 bases and J lost 3 bases.

CDR3: CASSFPGLAKKYNEQFF. The DNA of the CDR3 is TGTGCCAGCAGCTTTCCGGGACTAGCGAAAAAATACAATGAGCAGTTCTTC. This chain links TRBV5-8 with TRBJ2-1, with TRBD2 matching over 10 bases. This CDR3 comprises 17 residues. The V segment lost 2 bases and the J segment 4 bases; nucleotides outside the gene matches: 9. Germline V CDR1 and CDR2: SGHTS, YDEGEE.

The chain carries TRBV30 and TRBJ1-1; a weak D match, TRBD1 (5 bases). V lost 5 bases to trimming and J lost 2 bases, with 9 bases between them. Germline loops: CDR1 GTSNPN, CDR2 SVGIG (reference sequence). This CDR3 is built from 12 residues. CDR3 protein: CAWAGGNTEAFF. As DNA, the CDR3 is TGTGCCTGGGCGGGGGGAAACACTGAAGCTTTCTTT. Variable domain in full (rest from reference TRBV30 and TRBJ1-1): SQTIHQWPATLVQPVGSPLSLECTVEGTSNPNLYWYRQAAGRGLQLLFYSVGIGQISSEVPQNLSASRPQDRQFILSSKKLLLSDSGFYLCAWAGGNTEAFFGQGTRLTVV.

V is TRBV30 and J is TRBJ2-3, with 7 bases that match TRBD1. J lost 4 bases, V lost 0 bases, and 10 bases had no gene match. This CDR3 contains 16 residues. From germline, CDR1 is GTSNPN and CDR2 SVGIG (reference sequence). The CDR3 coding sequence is TGTGCCTGGAGTGTAAAGGGGGCCTCCTCTGCAGATACGCAGTATTTT. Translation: CAWSVKGASSADTQYF.

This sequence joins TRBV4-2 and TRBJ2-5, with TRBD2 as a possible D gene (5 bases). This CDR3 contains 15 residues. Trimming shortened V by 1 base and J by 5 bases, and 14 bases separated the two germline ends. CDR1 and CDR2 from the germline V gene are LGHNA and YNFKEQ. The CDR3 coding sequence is TGTGCCAGCAGCCAAGCCCCCTGGAGGAGGGAGACCCAGTACTTC. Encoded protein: CASSQAPWRRETQYF.